This TCR beta chain was found in a study of graft-versus-host responses after intestinal transplantation. General study points: The recipient marrow held GvH clones, and some of them showed up first in ileum or blood.

CDR1 and CDR2 from the germline V gene are SQVTM and ANQGSEA. CDR3 length: 13 amino acids. Trimming took 7 bases from V and 8 from J; bases not matched to a gene: 11. As regards this clone: Its antigen is still unknown.

Libraries were prepared by immunoSEQ multiplex PCR; TCRdb keeps only in-frame clonotypes and omits some of them. The top ten hold 0.2% to 0.25% of the sample, which has roughly 110,000 clones, 85% to 95% seen once. The clonotype comes from a human donor who was the organ donor for an intestinal transplant. The J gene is TRBJ2-4, the V gene TRBV29-1, with 7 bases lining up with TRBD1. This sample comprised unstimulated CD4+ T cells sorted from spleen or lymph node cells, obtained before transplant. CDR3 DNA sequence: TGCAGCGGGATGACAGGGCCGACGGACATTCAGTACTTC. Encoded protein: CSGMTGPTDIQYF.